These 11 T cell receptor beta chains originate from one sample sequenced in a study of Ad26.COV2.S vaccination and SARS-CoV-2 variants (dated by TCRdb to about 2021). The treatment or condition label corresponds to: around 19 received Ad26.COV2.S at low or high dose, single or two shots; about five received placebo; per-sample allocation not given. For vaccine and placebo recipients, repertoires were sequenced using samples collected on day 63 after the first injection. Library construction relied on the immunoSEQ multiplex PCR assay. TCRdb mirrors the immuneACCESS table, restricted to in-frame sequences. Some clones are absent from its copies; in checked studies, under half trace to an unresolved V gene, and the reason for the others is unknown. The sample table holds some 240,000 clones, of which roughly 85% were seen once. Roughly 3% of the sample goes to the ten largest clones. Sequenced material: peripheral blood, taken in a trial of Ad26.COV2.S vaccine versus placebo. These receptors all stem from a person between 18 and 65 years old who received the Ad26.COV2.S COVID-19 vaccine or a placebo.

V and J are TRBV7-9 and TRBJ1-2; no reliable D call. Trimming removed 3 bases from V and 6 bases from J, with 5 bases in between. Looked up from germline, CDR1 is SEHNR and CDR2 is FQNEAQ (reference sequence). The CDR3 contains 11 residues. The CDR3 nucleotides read TGTGCCAGCAGCTTCGGGAATGGCTACACCTTC. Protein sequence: CASSFGNGYTF.

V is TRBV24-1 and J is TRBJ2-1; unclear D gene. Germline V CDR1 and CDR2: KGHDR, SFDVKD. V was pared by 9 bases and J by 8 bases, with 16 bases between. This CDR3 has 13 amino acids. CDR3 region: CATSMSGRDEQFF. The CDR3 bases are TGTGCCACCTCTATGTCGGGTCGGGATGAGCAGTTCTTC.

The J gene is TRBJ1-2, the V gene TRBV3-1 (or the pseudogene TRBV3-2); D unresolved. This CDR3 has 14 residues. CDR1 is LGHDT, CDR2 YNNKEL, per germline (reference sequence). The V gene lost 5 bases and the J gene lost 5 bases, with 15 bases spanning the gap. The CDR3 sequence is CASSDRELCYGYTF. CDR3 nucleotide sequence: TGTGCCAGCAGCGATAGGGAGTTATGTTATGGCTACACCTTC.

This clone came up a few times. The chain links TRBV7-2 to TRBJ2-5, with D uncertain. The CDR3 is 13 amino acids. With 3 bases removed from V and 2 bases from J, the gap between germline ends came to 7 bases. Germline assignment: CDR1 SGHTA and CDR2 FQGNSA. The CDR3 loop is CASSLARQETQYF. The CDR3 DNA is TGTGCCAGCAGCTTGGCTAGGCAAGAGACCCAGTACTTC. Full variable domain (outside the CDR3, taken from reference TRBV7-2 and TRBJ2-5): GAGVSQSPSNKVTEKGKDVELRCDPISGHTALYWYRQSLGQGLEFLIYFQGNSAPDKSGLPSDRFSAERTGGSVSTLTIQRTQQEDSAVYLCASSLARQETQYFGPGTRLLVL.

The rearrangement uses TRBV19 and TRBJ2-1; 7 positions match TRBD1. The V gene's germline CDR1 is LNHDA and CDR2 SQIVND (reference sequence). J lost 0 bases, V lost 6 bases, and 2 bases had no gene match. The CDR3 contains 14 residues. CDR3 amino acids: CASRTGSSYNEQFF. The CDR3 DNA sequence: TGTGCCAGTAGGACAGGGAGCTCCTACAATGAGCAGTTCTTC.

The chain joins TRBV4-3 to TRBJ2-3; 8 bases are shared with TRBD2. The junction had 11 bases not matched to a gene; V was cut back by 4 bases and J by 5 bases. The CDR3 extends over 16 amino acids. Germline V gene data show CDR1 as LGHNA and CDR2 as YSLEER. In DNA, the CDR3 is TGCGCCAGCAGCCGGCACTTGGGGCTAGCGGGAGATACGCAGTATTTT. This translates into CASSRHLGLAGDTQYF.

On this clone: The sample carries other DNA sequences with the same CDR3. The CDR3 DNA is TGTGCCTGGAGCCCCCAAGAGACCCAGTACTTC. Translated: CAWSPQETQYF. The chain links TRBV30 to TRBJ2-5; D gene ambiguous. V dropped 3 bases and J dropped 1 base, with 3 bases sitting between them. The CDR3 consists of 11 residues. The germline V gene encodes CDR1 GTSNPN and CDR2 SVGIG (reference sequence).

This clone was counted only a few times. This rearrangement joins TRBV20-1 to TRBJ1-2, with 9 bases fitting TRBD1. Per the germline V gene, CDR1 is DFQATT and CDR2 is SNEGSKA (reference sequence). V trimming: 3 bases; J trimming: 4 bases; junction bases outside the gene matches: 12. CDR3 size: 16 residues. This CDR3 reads CSASNRGRWVVYGYTF. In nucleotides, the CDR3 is TGCAGTGCTAGTAACAGGGGGCGGTGGGTCGTCTATGGCTACACCTTC.

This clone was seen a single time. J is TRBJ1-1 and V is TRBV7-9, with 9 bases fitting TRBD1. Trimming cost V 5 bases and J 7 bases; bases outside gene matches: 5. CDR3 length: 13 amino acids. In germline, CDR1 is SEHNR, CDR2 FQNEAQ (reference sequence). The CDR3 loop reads CASSPPGQGEAFF. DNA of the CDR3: TGTGCCAGCAGCCCTCCGGGACAGGGTGAAGCTTTCTTT.

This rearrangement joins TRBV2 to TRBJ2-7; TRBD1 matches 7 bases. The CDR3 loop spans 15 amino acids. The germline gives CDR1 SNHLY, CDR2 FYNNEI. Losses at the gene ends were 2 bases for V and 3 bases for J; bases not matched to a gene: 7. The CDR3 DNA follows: TGTGCCAGCAGTGAAAGGGGGCCGGCGAGCTACGAGCAGTACGTC. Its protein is CASSERGPASYEQYV.

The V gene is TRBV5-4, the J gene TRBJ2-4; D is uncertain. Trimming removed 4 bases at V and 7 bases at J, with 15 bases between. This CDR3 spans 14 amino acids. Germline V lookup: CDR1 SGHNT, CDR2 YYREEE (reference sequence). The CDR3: CASSVATPPNIQYF. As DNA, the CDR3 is TGTGCCAGCAGCGTCGCTACCCCACCCAACATTCAGTACTTC.